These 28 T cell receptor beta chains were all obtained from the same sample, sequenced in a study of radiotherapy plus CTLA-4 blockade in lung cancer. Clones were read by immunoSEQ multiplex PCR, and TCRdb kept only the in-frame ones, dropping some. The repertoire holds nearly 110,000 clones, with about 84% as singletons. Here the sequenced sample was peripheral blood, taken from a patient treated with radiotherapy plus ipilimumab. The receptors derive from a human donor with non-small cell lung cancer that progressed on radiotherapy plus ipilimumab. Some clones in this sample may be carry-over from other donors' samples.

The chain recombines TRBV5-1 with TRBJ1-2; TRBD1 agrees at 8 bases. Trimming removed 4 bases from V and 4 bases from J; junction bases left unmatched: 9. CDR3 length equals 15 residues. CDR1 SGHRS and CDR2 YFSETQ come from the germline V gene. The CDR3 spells CASSLDRGFVYGYTF. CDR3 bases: TGCGCCAGCAGCCTCGACAGGGGTTTCGTCTATGGCTACACCTTC. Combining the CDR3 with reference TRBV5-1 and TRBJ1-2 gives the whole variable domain KAGVTQTPRYLIKTRGQQVTLSCSPISGHRSVSWYQQTPGQGLQFLFEYFSETQRNKGNFPGRFSGRQFSNSRSEMNVSTLELGDSALYLCASSLDRGFVYGYTFGSGTRLTVV.

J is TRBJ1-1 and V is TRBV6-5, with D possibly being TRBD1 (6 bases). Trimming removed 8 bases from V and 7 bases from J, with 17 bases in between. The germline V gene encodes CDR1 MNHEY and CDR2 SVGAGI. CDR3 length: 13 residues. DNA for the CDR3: TGTGCCAGCCATACAGGGATGAACGATGAAGCTTTCTTT. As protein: CASHTGMNDEAFF.

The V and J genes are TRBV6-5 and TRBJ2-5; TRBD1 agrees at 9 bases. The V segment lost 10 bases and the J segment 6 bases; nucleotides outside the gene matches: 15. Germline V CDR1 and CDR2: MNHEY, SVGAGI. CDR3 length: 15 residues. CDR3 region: CATVRVGTGKQTQYF. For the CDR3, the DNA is TGTGCCACTGTAAGAGTGGGGACAGGGAAACAGACCCAGTACTTC.

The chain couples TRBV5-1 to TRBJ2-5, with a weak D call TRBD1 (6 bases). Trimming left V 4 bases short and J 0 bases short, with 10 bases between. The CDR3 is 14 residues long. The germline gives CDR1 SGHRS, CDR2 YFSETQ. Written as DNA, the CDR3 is TGCGCCAGCAGCGGGGACACCGACCAAGAGACCCAGTACTTC. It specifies CASSGDTDQETQYF.

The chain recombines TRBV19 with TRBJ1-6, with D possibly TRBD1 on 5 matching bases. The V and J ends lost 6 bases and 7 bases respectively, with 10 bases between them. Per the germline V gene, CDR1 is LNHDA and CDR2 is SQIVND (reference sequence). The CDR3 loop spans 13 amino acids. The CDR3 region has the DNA TGTGCCAGTAGCCCAAGGACAAATTCACCCCTCCACTTT. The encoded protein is CASSPRTNSPLHF.

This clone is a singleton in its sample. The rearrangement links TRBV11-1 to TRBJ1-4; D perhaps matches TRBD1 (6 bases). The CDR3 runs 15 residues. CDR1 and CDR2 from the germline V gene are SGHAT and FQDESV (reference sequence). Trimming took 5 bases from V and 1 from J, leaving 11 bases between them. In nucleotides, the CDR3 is TGTGCCAGCAGCGCACAGGGACGAACTAATGAAAAACTGTTTTTT. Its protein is CASSAQGRTNEKLFF.

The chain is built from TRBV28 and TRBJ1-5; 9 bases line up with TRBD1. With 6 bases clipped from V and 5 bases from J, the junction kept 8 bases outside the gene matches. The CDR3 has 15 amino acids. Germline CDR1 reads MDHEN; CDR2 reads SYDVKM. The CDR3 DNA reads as TGTGCCAGCAGAATACCCGGGACAGGGTATCAGCCCCAGCATTTT. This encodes CASRIPGTGYQPQHF.

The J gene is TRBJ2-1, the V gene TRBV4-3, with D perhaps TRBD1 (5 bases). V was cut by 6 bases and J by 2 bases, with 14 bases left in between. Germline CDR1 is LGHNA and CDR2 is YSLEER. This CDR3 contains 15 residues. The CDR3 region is CASRQTEMAYNEQFF. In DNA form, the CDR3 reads TGCGCCAGCAGGCAGACAGAGATGGCCTACAATGAGCAGTTCTTC.

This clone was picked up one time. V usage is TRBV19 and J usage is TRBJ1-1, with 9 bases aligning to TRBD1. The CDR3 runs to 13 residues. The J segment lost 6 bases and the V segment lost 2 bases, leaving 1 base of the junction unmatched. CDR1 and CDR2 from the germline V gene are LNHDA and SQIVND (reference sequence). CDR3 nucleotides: TGTGCCAGTAGTATACGGACAGGGGCTGAAGCTTTCTTT. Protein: CASSIRTGAEAFF. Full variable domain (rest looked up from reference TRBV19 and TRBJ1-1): DGGITQSPKYLFRKEGQNVTLSCEQNLNHDAMYWYRQDPGQGLRLIYYSQIVNDFQKGDIAEGYSVSREKKESFPLTVTSAQKNPTAFYLCASSIRTGAEAFFGQGTRLTVV.

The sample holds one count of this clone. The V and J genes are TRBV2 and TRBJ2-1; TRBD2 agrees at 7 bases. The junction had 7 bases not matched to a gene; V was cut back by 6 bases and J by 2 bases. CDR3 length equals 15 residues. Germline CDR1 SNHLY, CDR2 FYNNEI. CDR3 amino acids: CASRPSSGAYNEQFF. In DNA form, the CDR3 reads TGTGCCAGCAGACCATCCAGCGGGGCCTACAATGAGCAGTTCTTC.

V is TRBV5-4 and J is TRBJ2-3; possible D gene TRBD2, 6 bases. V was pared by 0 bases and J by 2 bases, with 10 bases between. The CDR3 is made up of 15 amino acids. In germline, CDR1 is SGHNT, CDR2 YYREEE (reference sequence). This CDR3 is CASSLASGDTDTQYF. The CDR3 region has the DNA TGTGCCAGCAGCTTGGCATCGGGGGACACAGATACGCAGTATTTT. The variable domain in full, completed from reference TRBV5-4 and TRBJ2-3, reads ETGVTQSPTHLIKTRGQQVTLRCSSQSGHNTVSWYQQALGQGPQFIFQYYREEENGRGNFPPRFSGLQFPNYSSELNVNALELDDSALYLCASSLASGDTDTQYFGPGTRLTVL.

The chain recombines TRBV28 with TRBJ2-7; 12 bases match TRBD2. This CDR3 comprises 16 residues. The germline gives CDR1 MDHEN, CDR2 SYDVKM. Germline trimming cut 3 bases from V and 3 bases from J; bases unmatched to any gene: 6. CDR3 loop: CASSFSGLAGIYEQYF. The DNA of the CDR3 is TGTGCCAGCAGTTTCTCAGGACTAGCGGGGATCTACGAGCAGTACTTC.

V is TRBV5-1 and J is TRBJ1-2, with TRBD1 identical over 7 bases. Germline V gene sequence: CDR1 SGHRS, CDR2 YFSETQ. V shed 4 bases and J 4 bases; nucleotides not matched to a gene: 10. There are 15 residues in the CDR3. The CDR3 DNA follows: TGCGCCAGCAGCAGCACAGGGGAAGGGGTCTATGGCTACACCTTC. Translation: CASSSTGEGVYGYTF.

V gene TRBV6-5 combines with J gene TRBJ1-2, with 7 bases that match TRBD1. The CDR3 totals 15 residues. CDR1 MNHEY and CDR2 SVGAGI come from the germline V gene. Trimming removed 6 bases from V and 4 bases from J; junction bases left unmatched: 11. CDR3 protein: CASRRETGHGYGYTF. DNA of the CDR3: TGTGCCAGCAGGCGAGAGACAGGGCACGGCTATGGCTACACCTTC.

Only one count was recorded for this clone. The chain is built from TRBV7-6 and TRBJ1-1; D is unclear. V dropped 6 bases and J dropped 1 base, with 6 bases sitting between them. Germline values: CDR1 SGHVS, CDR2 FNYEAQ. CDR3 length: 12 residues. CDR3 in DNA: TGTGCCAGCAGGACACCGAACACTGAAGCTTTCTTT. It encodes CASRTPNTEAFF. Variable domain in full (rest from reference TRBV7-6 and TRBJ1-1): GAGVSQSPRYKVTKRGQDVALRCDPISGHVSLYWYRQALGQGPEFLTYFNYEAQQDKSGLPNDRFSAERPEGSISTLTIQRTEQRDSAMYRCASRTPNTEAFFGQGTRLTVV.

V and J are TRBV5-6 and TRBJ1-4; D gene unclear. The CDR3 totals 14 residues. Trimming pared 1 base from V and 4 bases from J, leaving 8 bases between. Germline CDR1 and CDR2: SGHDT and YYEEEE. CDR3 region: CASSLKDYNEKLFF. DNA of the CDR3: TGTGCCAGCAGCTTGAAGGATTATAATGAAAAACTGTTTTTT.

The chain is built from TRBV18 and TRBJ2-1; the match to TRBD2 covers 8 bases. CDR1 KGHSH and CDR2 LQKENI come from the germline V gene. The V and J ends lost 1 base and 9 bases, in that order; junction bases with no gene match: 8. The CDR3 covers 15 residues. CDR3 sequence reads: CASSPQNGGASEQFF. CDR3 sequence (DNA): TGTGCCAGCTCACCACAGAACGGGGGGGCGAGTGAGCAGTTCTTC.

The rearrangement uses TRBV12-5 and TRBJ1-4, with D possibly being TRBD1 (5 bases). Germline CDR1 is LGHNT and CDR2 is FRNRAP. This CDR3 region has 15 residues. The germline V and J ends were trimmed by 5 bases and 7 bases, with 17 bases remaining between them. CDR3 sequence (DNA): TGTGCTAGTGGTCCCTCATGGGGGTGGGGTGAAAAACTGTTTTTT. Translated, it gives CASGPSWGWGEKLFF.

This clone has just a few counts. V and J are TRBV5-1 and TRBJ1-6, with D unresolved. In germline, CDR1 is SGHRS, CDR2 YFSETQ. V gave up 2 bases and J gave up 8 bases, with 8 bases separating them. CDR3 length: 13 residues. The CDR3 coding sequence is TGCGCCAGCAGCTTAAAAGAAGATTCACCCCTCCACTTT. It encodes CASSLKEDSPLHF.

The CDR3 bases are TGTGCCAGCATAGCGACAGGGGGCCGTAACACTGAAGCTTTCTTT. Translation: CASIATGGRNTEAFF. The chain combines TRBV6-1 with TRBJ1-1, with 10 bases lining up with TRBD1. The germline V gene has CDR1 MNHNS and CDR2 SASEGT. Trimming removed 7 bases from V and 2 bases from J; junction bases left unmatched: 7. This CDR3 is 15 amino acids long.

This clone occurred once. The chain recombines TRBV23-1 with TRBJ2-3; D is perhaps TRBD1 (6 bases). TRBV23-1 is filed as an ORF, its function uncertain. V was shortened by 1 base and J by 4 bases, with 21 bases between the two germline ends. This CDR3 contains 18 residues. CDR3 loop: CASSQYNREKSKADTQYF. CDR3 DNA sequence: TGCGCCAGCAGTCAATATAACAGGGAGAAGAGTAAAGCAGATACGCAGTATTTT.

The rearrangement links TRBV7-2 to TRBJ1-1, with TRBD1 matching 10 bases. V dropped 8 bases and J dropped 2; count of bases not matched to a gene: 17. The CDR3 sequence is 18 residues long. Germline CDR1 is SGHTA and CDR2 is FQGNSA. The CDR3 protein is CASHRLGTGARENTEAFF. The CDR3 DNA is TGTGCCAGCCATAGACTCGGGACAGGGGCTCGAGAAAACACTGAAGCTTTCTTT.

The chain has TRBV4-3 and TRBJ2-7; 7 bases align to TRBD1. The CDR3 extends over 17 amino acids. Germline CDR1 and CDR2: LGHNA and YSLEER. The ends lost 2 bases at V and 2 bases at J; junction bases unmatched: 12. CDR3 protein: CASSQLPLGTAAYEQYF. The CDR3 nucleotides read TGCGCCAGCAGCCAACTTCCACTTGGGACAGCAGCCTACGAGCAGTACTTC.

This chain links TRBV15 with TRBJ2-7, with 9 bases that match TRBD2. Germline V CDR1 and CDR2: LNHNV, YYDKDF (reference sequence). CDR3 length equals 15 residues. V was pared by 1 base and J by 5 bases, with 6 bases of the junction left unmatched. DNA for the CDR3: TGTGCCACCAGCAGAGGTGGTCTAGCGGGGAACGAGCAGTACTTC. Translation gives CATSRGGLAGNEQYF. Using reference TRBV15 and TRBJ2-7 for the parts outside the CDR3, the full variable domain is DAMVIQNPRYQVTQFGKPVTLSCSQTLNHNVMYWYQQKSSQAPKLLFHYYDKDFNNEADTPDNFQSRRPNTSFCFLDIRSPGLGDTAMYLCATSRGGLAGNEQYFGPGTRLTVT.

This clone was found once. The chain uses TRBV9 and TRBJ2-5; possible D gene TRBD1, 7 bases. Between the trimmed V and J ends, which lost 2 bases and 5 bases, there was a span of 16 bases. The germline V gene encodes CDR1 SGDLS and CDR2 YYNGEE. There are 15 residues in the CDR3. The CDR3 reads CASSVRGTAGETQYF. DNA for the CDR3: TGTGCCAGCAGCGTTCGGGGGACAGCCGGGGAGACCCAGTACTTC.

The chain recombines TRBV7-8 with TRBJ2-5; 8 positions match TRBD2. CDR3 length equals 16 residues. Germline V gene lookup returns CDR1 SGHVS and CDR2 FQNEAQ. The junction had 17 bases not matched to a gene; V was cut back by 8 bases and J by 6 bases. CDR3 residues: CASLLRLGTREKTQYF. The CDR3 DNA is TGTGCCAGCTTGCTTCGGCTGGGGACTAGGGAGAAGACCCAGTACTTC.

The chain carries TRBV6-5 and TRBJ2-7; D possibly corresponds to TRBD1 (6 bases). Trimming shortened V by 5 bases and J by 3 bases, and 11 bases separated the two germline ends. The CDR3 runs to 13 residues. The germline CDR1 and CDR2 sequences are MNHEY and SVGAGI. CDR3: CASSESTGYEQYF. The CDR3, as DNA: TGTGCCAGCAGTGAATCGACAGGCTACGAGCAGTACTTC.

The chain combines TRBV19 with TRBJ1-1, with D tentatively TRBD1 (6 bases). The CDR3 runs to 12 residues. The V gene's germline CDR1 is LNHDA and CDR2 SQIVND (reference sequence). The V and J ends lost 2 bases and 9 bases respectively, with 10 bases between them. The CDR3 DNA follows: TGTGCCAGTAGTATAATGGGACACAAAGCTTTCTTT. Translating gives CASSIMGHKAFF.